A selection of T cell receptor beta chains follows, all from one sample in a study of early T cells in non-severe SARS-CoV-2 infection. Using its own MiXCR run on the 5' RACE reads, TCRdb lists one record per CDR3 protein. The data show 30,000 to 35,000 distinct CDR3 sequences, with approximately 5% seen just once and 7.9% held by the top ten. The sample was whole blood. The receptor source for this set is an adult who was a healthcare worker with PCR-confirmed SARS-CoV-2 infection or an uninfected control (not recorded which). The CDR3 runs from the conserved cysteine through the conserved F or W. D genes are given only for firm matches. Clone sizes are given selectively: once, few, many, or a class where the clone is expanded.

V gene	J gene	clone size	D gene	CDR3 protein
TRBV5-6	TRBJ1-5	medium-sized	-	CASSRRTERSNQPQHF
TRBV29-1	TRBJ1-2	many	-	CSVPGQTYGYTF
TRBV7-2	TRBJ1-1	many	-	CASSLESRTYTEAFF
TRBV5-1	TRBJ1-4	many	TRBD1	CASSIGQGGEKLFF
TRBV28	TRBJ2-3	few	TRBD1	CASYGTAQPGYTQYF
TRBV9	TRBJ2-1	many	TRBD2	CASSPIAGIAYNEQFF
TRBV18	TRBJ2-7	-	-	CASSPVVGSSYEQYF
TRBV20-1	TRBJ2-3	many	-	CSARWSTDTQYF
TRBV11-2	TRBJ2-3	-	TRBD2	CASSLEGGGRTDTQYF
TRBV24-1	TRBJ2-3	-	TRBD1	CATSDPPGQWGDTQYF
TRBV6-6	TRBJ2-3	few	-	CASSYSKGAASTDTQYF
TRBV6-5	TRBJ2-1	many	TRBD2	CASSYSTSGGYSYNEQFF
TRBV7-9	TRBJ2-7	few	-	CASSLGPNYEQYF
TRBV7-8	TRBJ1-1	many	-	CASRQQVWDEAFF
TRBV7-2	TRBJ1-2	many	TRBD1	CASSLSGTGGNYGYTF
TRBV28	TRBJ2-6	many	-	CASSLFRGTGANVLTF
TRBV7-2	TRBJ1-1	-	TRBD1	CASSTQGHTEAFF
TRBV7-9	TRBJ2-7	many	TRBD2	CASSSPGLALSYEQYF
TRBV7-6	TRBJ1-2	many	-	CASSSASGSYGYTF
TRBV6-1	TRBJ2-7	many	-	CASSEAGFSYEQYF
TRBV7-6	TRBJ2-5	many	-	CASSPKPGPQYF
TRBV18	TRBJ1-2	many	-	CASSTVTTNYGYTF
TRBV7-2	TRBJ2-3	many	TRBD2	CASSLLTSGGLTNTDTQYF
TRBV4-2	TRBJ2-7	many	TRBD2	CASSPSAGGFEQYF
TRBV7-2	TRBJ1-2	once	-	CASSLRTDNYGYTF
TRBV5-1	TRBJ1-5	many	-	CASSLGQENQPQHF
TRBV28	TRBJ2-3	many	-	CASSLERTQDTQYF
TRBV7-3	TRBJ2-7	many	-	CASSLGTQYEQYF
TRBV12-3/TRBV12-4	TRBJ1-1	many	TRBD1	CASGDRGVTEAFF
TRBV6-2/TRBV6-3	TRBJ2-2	-	-	CASRTDGTGELFF
TRBV12-3/TRBV12-4	TRBJ1-3	many	-	CASEGSSLTSSGNTIYF
TRBV4-3	TRBJ2-5	many	-	CASSRLGETQYF
TRBV10-3	TRBJ2-3	many	TRBD2	CAISGLSGTSGTSTDTQYF
TRBV10-2	TRBJ2-7	many	TRBD2	CASSEWRGAYEQYF
TRBV7-8	TRBJ2-2	-	-	CASSLLRAGELFF
TRBV5-1	TRBJ2-3	many	-	CASSLEGHPGTQYF
TRBV12-3/TRBV12-4	TRBJ1-2	many	-	CASSLGLGGYTF
TRBV7-2	TRBJ2-1	many	TRBD2	CASSLAKAGAFYNEQFF
TRBV9	TRBJ2-2	few	-	CASSVDTPGGELFF
TRBV6-6	TRBJ2-7	many	-	CASSDRDGAYEQYF
TRBV12-3/TRBV12-4	TRBJ2-7	many	-	CASSLSATYEQYF
TRBV6-2/TRBV6-3	TRBJ1-5	many	TRBD1	CASKGQGWNQPQHF
TRBV7-2	TRBJ1-1	-	-	CASSLARTSNTEAFF
TRBV6-2/TRBV6-3	TRBJ1-6	-	-	CASSPLGGRQNSPLHF
TRBV3-1	TRBJ1-5	many	-	CASSQGGRGSNQPQHF
TRBV7-2	TRBJ2-7	-	-	CASRVGGPATYEQYF
TRBV4-3	TRBJ2-2	many	TRBD2	CASSPLAGGRTGELFF
TRBV6-1	TRBJ1-1	many	-	CASSSGPYNTEAFF
TRBV10-1	TRBJ1-4	many	-	CASSAATNEKLFF
TRBV12-3/TRBV12-4	TRBJ2-5	few	-	CASNLGLSRETQYF
TRBV20-1	TRBJ1-4	many	-	CSAGGGGREKLFF
TRBV4-2	TRBJ2-3	-	TRBD2	CASGGLAGLGDTQYF
TRBV3-1	TRBJ2-6	few	-	CASSQDLGSGANVLTF
TRBV10-2	TRBJ2-7	many	-	CASRTGTHEQYF
TRBV7-8	TRBJ2-1	many	TRBD1	CASSLTGNEQFF